This T cell receptor beta chain was captured by sequencing in a study of shared clonotypes between healthy human individuals. General observations from the study: Shared clonotypes across all four donors exceeded non-shared ones in generation probability. Sorted-subset sequencing was shown by rarefaction to be incomplete despite large depth. Memory subsets generally showed lower estimated richness than naive subsets. The study found roughly 5.3% of naive CD4 clonotypes shared across a handful of donors.

TCRdb's copy holds only in-frame clones and misses some; the assay was immunoSEQ multiplex PCR. This table holds roughly 760,000 clones, 74% found once. In this sample, this clone turned up a few times. Antigen specificity is unknown. The sequence came from a woman in her twenties or thirties in good health. Sequencing input: memory CD4+ T cells sorted from blood. Subset noted: CD45RA-negative fraction.

The CDR3 spells CASRAGPITGANVLTF. The CDR3 bases are TGTGCCAGCCGAGCAGGGCCAATAACTGGGGCCAACGTCCTGACTTTC. The chain is built from TRBV7-9 and TRBJ2-6, with TRBD1 as a possible D gene (5 bases). The V end lost 8 bases, the J end lost 2 bases, and 16 bases lay between the germline ends. The CDR3 loop spans 16 amino acids. CDR1 is SEHNR, CDR2 FQNEAQ, per germline (reference sequence).